A single sample is the source of the 13 T cell receptor beta chains below, sequenced in a study of human T cells and chemical hapten exposure. Described time point: healthy volunteer bleed at 2 weeks. Total RNA was extracted from unfractionated whole blood. TCRdb passed the RACE reads through MiXCR, listing each CDR3 protein once. The sample has over 85,000 distinct CDR3 sequences; roughly 8.5% are singletons. What was sequenced was whole blood. Receptor source: a female donor in good health. Some clones in this sample may be carry-over from other donors' samples.

This clonotype was recorded many times. The chain couples TRBV27 to TRBJ2-7, with D possibly TRBD1 on 6 matching bases. In germline, CDR1 is MNHEY, CDR2 SMNVEV (reference sequence). The CDR3 is made up of 15 amino acids. The germline V and J ends were trimmed by 2 bases and 6 bases, with 17 bases remaining between them. The CDR3 is CASSLQGFRGAEQYF. The CDR3 DNA reads as TGTGCCAGCAGTTTACAGGGGTTCAGGGGAGCCGAGCAGTACTTC.

This chain links TRBV12-3 or TRBV12-4 with TRBJ1-2; no definite D call. Trimming took off 3 bases at V and 12 bases at J, with 14 bases between the two ends. CDR3 length: 12 amino acids. The CDR3 spells CASSFNLGANTF. The CDR3 DNA reads TGTGCCAGCAGTTTCAACCTAGGAGCCAACACCTTC.

This rearrangement joins TRBV3-1 to TRBJ2-7; D gene ambiguous. V was cut by 4 bases and J by 1 base, with 2 bases left in between. The CDR3 totals 11 residues. Germline CDR1 is LGHDT and CDR2 is YNNKEL (reference sequence). CDR3: CASSRSYEQYF. The DNA of the CDR3 is TGTGCCAGCAGCCGGTCCTACGAGCAGTACTTC.

This clonotype occurred many times. The chain recombines TRBV29-1 with TRBJ2-1; 9 positions agree with TRBD1. The junction had 8 bases not matched to a gene; V was cut back by 8 bases and J by 3 bases. CDR1 is SQVTM and CDR2 is ANQGSEA in the germline V gene. This CDR3 spans 14 amino acids. CDR3 residues: CSTNPGQGYNEQFF. As DNA, the CDR3 is TGCAGCACAAATCCGGGACAGGGCTACAATGAGCAGTTCTTC.

This clonotype was counted many times. The rearrangement joins TRBV12-3 or TRBV12-4 to TRBJ1-2, with a weak D call TRBD1 (5 bases). Trimming shortened V by 10 bases and J by 1 base, and 13 bases separated the two germline ends. The CDR3 has 13 residues. CDR3 coding DNA: TGTGCCACTGGGGGACTTTATAACTATGGCTACACCTTC. Amino acid sequence: CATGGLYNYGYTF.

The table lists this clonotype with many counts. The chain couples TRBV12-3 or TRBV12-4 to TRBJ2-3, with TRBD2 matching over 11 bases. This CDR3 has 15 amino acids. The V segment lost 7 bases and the J segment 0 bases; nucleotides outside the gene matches: 3. CDR3 coding DNA: TGTGCCAGCATTACTAGCGGGAGCAGCACAGATACGCAGTATTTT. Its protein is CASITSGSSTDTQYF.

This clonotype has a handful of counts. CDR3 sequence: CASSPAGALSEQYF. DNA of the CDR3: TGTGCCAGCAGTCCCGCCGGGGCATTAAGCGAGCAGTACTTC. V usage is TRBV27 and J usage is TRBJ2-7, with D possibly being TRBD1 or TRBD2 (5 bases each). This CDR3 spans 14 amino acids. Germline V gene lookup returns CDR1 MNHEY and CDR2 SMNVEV (reference sequence). V shed 5 bases and J shed 6 bases, with 17 bases lying between them.

The chain has TRBV20-1 and TRBJ1-6; D gene uncertain. There are 14 residues in the CDR3. CDR1 DFQATT and CDR2 SNEGSKA come from the germline V gene (reference sequence). Trimming removed 0 bases from V and 7 bases from J, with 10 bases in between. The DNA for the CDR3 is TGCAGTGCTAGAGATGGCTACACGAATTCACCCCTCCACTTT. Translated: CSARDGYTNSPLHF.

The rearrangement links TRBV5-6 to TRBJ1-6; weak D call: TRBD1 (6 bases). V lost 3 bases, J lost 4 bases, and 8 bases lay in between. Germline V gene data show CDR1 as SGHDT and CDR2 as YYEEEE. This CDR3 has 14 amino acids. The CDR3 sequence is CASSYTGYNSPLHF. CDR3 nucleotides: TGTGCCAGCAGCTACACAGGGTATAATTCACCCCTCCACTTT.

This clonotype was observed once. One end of the junction is discordant with germline, which a read error may explain. V usage is TRBV24-1 and J usage is TRBJ2-1; D perhaps matches TRBD2 (5 bases). Per germline, CDR1 KGHDR and CDR2 SFDVKD. This CDR3 is 15 amino acids long. CDR3 coding DNA: TGTGTCACCAGTGAGAAACTGGGAACTAGCAATGAGCAGTTCTTC. Amino acids: CVTSEKLGTSNEQFF.

This clonotype was counted at least ten times. The chain uses TRBV12-3 or TRBV12-4 and TRBJ1-2, with D perhaps TRBD1 (6 bases). Trimming removed 1 base at V and 11 bases at J, with 17 bases between. The CDR3 is made up of 14 amino acids. This CDR3 reads CASSLGGGRPRYTF. The DNA of the CDR3 is TGTGCCAGCAGTTTAGGAGGGGGACGACCGAGATACACCTTC.

V and J are TRBV27 and TRBJ2-6; tentative D call: TRBD1 (5 bases). Germline V lookup: CDR1 MNHEY, CDR2 SMNVEV (reference sequence). This CDR3 spans 19 amino acids. V lost 6 bases, J lost 0 bases, and 21 bases lay in between. DNA for the CDR3: TGTGCCAGCAGACCAAGGGGCGGTACCTATAGCTCTGGGGCCAACGTCCTGACTTTC. The encoded protein is CASRPRGGTYSSGANVLTF.

This clonotype was recorded at least ten times. The chain employs TRBV27 and TRBJ1-2; perhaps TRBD1 as D (6 bases). The V gene's germline CDR1 is MNHEY and CDR2 SMNVEV (reference sequence). V was pared by 2 bases and J by 4 bases, with 20 bases between. The CDR3 covers 17 residues. CDR3 coding DNA: TGTGCCAGCAGTTTACGTCCGGGGTTGGACAGACTCTATGGCTACACCTTC. This encodes CASSLRPGLDRLYGYTF.